A selection of T cell receptor beta chains follows, all from one sample in a study of regulatory T cells in long-lasting Graves disease. TCRdb used MiXCR to reprocess the multiplex PCR reads, holding one entry per CDR3 protein. The sample records 300,000 to 400,000 distinct CDR3 sequences, over 15% being singletons. The specimen comprised peripheral blood mononuclear cells (PBMCs), sampled at new diagnosis, from a patient treated with antithyroid drugs. The receptors here all came from a female donor with Graves disease. Both conserved end residues are part of each CDR3. A D gene is named only where the DNA matches it firmly. Clone sizes are given selectively: once, few, many, or a class where the clone is expanded.

v_gene: TRBV7-2
j_gene: TRBJ1-1
d_gene: .
abundance: .
CDR3aa: CASSGSRGTEAFF
CDR3nt: TGTGCCAGCAGTGGTTCCCGTGGGACTGAAGCTTTCTTT

v_gene: TRBV14
j_gene: TRBJ2-5
d_gene: TRBD2
abundance: .
CDR3aa: CASSQVSGRPEETQYF
CDR3nt: TGTGCCAGCAGCCAAGTAAGCGGGAGGCCGGAGGAGACCCAGTACTTC

v_gene: TRBV7-9
j_gene: TRBJ2-7
d_gene: .
abundance: .
CDR3aa: CASSSYSDSYEQYF
CDR3nt: TGTGCCAGCAGCTCTTACAGCGACTCCTACGAGCAGTACTTC

v_gene: TRBV19
j_gene: TRBJ2-7
d_gene: .
abundance: few
CDR3aa: CASTTPPGEQYF
CDR3nt: TGTGCCAGTACAACCCCGCCGGGCGAGCAGTACTTC

v_gene: TRBV27
j_gene: TRBJ2-1
d_gene: .
abundance: .
CDR3aa: CASSLFGSSYNEQFF
CDR3nt: TGTGCCAGCAGTTTATTCGGGAGCTCCTACAATGAGCAGTTCTTC

v_gene: TRBV7-2
j_gene: TRBJ1-4
d_gene: .
abundance: few
CDR3aa: CASSLYVATNEKLFF
CDR3nt: TGTGCCAGCAGCTTGTATGTTGCAACTAATGAAAAACTGTTTTTT

v_gene: TRBV12-3/TRBV12-4
j_gene: TRBJ1-2
d_gene: .
abundance: .
CDR3aa: CASSLGTLASGYTF
CDR3nt: TGTGCCAGCAGTTTAGGGACCCTGGCCAGCGGCTACACCTTC

v_gene: TRBV13
j_gene: TRBJ1-1
d_gene: .
abundance: .
CDR3aa: CASSQRGDSGAFF
CDR3nt: TGTGCCAGCAGTCAGCGGGGCGATTCAGGAGCTTTCTTT

v_gene: TRBV20-1
j_gene: TRBJ2-1
d_gene: TRBD2
abundance: .
CDR3aa: CSARAGLAGVPEQFF
CDR3nt: TGCAGTGCTAGAGCGGGACTAGCGGGAGTGCCTGAGCAGTTCTTC

v_gene: TRBV24-1
j_gene: TRBJ2-7
d_gene: .
abundance: .
CDR3aa: CATSDSGTNEQYF
CDR3nt: TGTGCCACCAGTGATTCCGGGACGAACGAGCAGTACTTC

v_gene: TRBV29-1
j_gene: TRBJ2-5
d_gene: .
abundance: many
CDR3aa: CSVDANRETQYF
CDR3nt: TGCAGCGTTGATGCGAATAGGGAGACCCAGTACTTC

v_gene: TRBV27
j_gene: TRBJ2-1
d_gene: .
abundance: many
CDR3aa: CASSPGFGEQFF
CDR3nt: TGTGCCAGCAGTCCCGGTTTTGGTGAGCAGTTCTTC

v_gene: TRBV11-2
j_gene: TRBJ2-2
d_gene: .
abundance: many
CDR3aa: CASSFIAGELFF
CDR3nt: TGTGCCAGCAGCTTTATTGCCGGGGAGCTGTTTTTT

v_gene: TRBV10-1
j_gene: TRBJ2-7
d_gene: .
abundance: many
CDR3aa: CASSESPYTNEQYF
CDR3nt: TGCGCCAGCAGTGAGTCGCCTTATACCAACGAGCAGTACTTC

v_gene: TRBV3-1
j_gene: TRBJ2-7
d_gene: .
abundance: many
CDR3aa: CASSQESGRDEQYF
CDR3nt: TGTGCCAGCAGCCAAGAAAGCGGTCGAGACGAGCAGTACTTC

v_gene: TRBV5-1
j_gene: TRBJ2-5
d_gene: .
abundance: many
CDR3aa: CASSEPQETQYF
CDR3nt: TGCGCCAGCAGCGAACCACAAGAGACCCAGTACTTC

v_gene: TRBV2
j_gene: TRBJ2-1
d_gene: .
abundance: many
CDR3aa: CASSERQGSYNEQFF
CDR3nt: TGTGCCAGCAGTGAAAGGCAGGGTTCCTACAATGAGCAGTTCTTC

v_gene: TRBV2
j_gene: TRBJ1-3
d_gene: .
abundance: many
CDR3aa: CASSERSADSGNTIYF
CDR3nt: TGTGCCAGCAGTGAAAGGAGTGCAGACTCTGGAAACACCATATATTTT